This T cell receptor beta chain was retrieved from a study of blood T cell repertoires in COVID-19. Study-wide background: Acute-phase and convalescent COVID-19 samples originated in the United States, Italy and Spain. Sources were T cells, B-cell-depleted T cells, or PBMCs; the material itself was cDNA or gDNA.

Original methodology: Reference gene primer amplification in the assay estimated nucleated cell counts. Produced via immunoSEQ multiplex PCR; TCRdb's table is partial and in-frame only. The V and J calls and clone size come from that table; D and trimming were worked out from the DNA. The data show under 300,000 clones, with about four fifths seen just once and about 2% held by the top ten. Unmatched junction bases numbered 2, after V lost 9 bases and J lost 3 bases. This CDR3 has 12 amino acids. Germline V gene data show CDR1 as SNHLY and CDR2 as FYNNEI. Input material: peripheral blood. This chain joins TRBV2 and TRBJ2-5; 9 positions match TRBD1. The origin of this receptor is a man aged 30 to 45 who had recovered from COVID-19. The CDR3 nucleotides are TGTGCCAGTCGGACAGGGGAAGAGACCCAGTACTTC. This encodes CASRTGEETQYF.